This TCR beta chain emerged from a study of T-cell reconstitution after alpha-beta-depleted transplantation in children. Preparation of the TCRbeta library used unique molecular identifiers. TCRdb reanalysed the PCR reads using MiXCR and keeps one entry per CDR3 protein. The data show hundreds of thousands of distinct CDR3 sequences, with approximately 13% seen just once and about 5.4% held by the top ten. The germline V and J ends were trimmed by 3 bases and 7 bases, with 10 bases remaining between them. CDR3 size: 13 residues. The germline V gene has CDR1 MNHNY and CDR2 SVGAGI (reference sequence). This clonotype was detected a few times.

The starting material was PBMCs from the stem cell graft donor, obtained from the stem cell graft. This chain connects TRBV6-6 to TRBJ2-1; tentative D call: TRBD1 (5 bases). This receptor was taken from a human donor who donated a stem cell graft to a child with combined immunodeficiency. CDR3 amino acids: CASSYGAWNEQFF. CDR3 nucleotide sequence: TGTGCCAGCAGTTATGGGGCTTGGAATGAGCAGTTCTTC.